Detailed here is one TCR beta chain. Its cognate antigen is unknown. Primers: 60 Vbeta forward and 13 Jbeta reverse. Profiling relied on immunoSEQ multiplex PCR, and the TCRdb table lists in-frame clones only, not all of them. The sample shows fewer than 300,000 clones, around 86% of them seen only once. CDR1 and CDR2 from the germline V gene are SGDLS and YYNGEE. Germline trimming cut 7 bases from V and 9 bases from J; bases unmatched to any gene: 21. The CDR3 runs 17 residues. The entry originates in a study of cytomegalovirus exposure and HLA in healthy donors. Findings of the study overall: Reports indicate that TCR beta sequences accurately predicted the HLA-A and HLA-B alleles of most subjects. Rarity characterized most TCR sequences, yet some public TCRs appeared in many donors.

V and J are TRBV9 and TRBJ2-1, with 8 bases fitting TRBD2. The TCR comes from a man aged 35 to 55 in good health and CMV-seropositive. Sequenced: PBMCs. The CDR3 spells CASASPRGSGEPSEQFF. The CDR3 DNA follows: TGTGCCAGCGCCTCCCCCCGAGGTAGCGGGGAACCATCTGAGCAGTTCTTC.